This T cell receptor (beta chain) was recovered during a study of blood T cells in healthy people across ages. Primers used in a second PCR of roughly 7 to 12 cycles were a sample-barcoded 5' primer and a J-beta primer mix. TCRdb called the 5' RACE reads again in MiXCR, with one record for every CDR3 protein. The sample lists about 690,000 distinct CDR3 sequences, around 43% occurring once. This clonotype was seen a handful of times. Antigen: not known. Study-level findings and limits: Strong correlation linked observed beta diversity and percent naive T cells. Roughly linear age-related decline in beta diversity appeared, significant by age about 37. Versus aged donors, long-lived donors had higher diversity and more naive CD4+ cells.

The germline CDR1 and CDR2 sequences are LGHNA and YNFKEQ. This CDR3 region has 16 residues. V was pared by 2 bases and J by 9 bases, with 12 bases of the junction left unmatched. Sequencing input: blood. The origin of this receptor is a man older than 75 in good health. This chain joins TRBV4-2 and TRBJ2-1; 8 bases map to TRBD2. As DNA, the CDR3 is TGTGCCAGCAGCCAATCTGCGGGACTAGGAGGTATTGAGCAGTTCTTC. This sequence encodes CASSQSAGLGGIEQFF.